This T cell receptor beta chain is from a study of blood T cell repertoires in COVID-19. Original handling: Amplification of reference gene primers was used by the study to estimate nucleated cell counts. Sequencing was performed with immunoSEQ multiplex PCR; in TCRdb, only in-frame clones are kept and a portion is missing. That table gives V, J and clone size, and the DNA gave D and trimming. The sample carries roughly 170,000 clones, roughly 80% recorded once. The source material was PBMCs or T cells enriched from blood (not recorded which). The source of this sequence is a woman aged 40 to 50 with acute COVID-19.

CDR3 sequence reads: CAIAGGTEAFF. Written as DNA, the CDR3 is TGTGCCATCGCAGGGGGCACTGAAGCTTTCTTT. The chain carries TRBV10-3 and TRBJ1-1; TRBD1 matches 7 bases. The trim removed 8 bases at V and 4 bases at J, leaving 1 base unmatched. Germline V lookup: CDR1 ENHRY, CDR2 SYGVKD. The CDR3 runs 11 residues.